These 26 T cell receptor beta chains came from one sample sequenced in a study of persistence of HIV-infected CD4 T cells. The immunoSEQ assay was version 4, run in survey mode. The assay was immunoSEQ multiplex PCR, and TCRdb's table has in-frame clones only and misses some. The sample gives some 30,000 clones, around 82% of which show up once; 0.81% is in the top ten. Stimulation used about 10 ug/mL lysate from CMV-infected fibroblasts. CD40L-negative CD69-negative CD45RO-high memory CD4+ T cells were sorted as populations depleted of antigen-responding cells. No antigen has been identified for these receptors. Sample: CD4+ T cells sorted from PBMCs after approximately 20-hour stimulation, taken from a patient who received antiretroviral therapy. These receptors originate from an adult woman with HIV who was CMV-seropositive.

The chain carries TRBV10-3 and TRBJ2-7; 7 bases match TRBD1. The CDR3 is 15 residues long. Germline V gene data show CDR1 as ENHRY and CDR2 as SYGVKD. V shed 5 bases and J 4 bases; nucleotides not matched to a gene: 11. The CDR3 DNA is TGTGCCATCAGTAGAAACAGGGGTGAAGAATACGAGCAGTACTTC. Translation: CAISRNRGEEYEQYF.

The chain uses TRBV10-3 and TRBJ1-3, with 8 bases that match TRBD1. CDR1 ENHRY and CDR2 SYGVKD come from the germline V gene. The CDR3 spans 13 residues. V trimming: 10 bases; J trimming: 2 bases; junction bases outside the gene matches: 4. For the CDR3, the DNA is TGTGCCACCCAGACAGGGGCTGGAAACACCATATATTTT. It specifies CATQTGAGNTIYF.

The chain has TRBV2 and TRBJ1-1; 7 positions agree with TRBD1. Germline values: CDR1 SNHLY, CDR2 FYNNEI. With 3 bases clipped from V and 7 bases from J, the junction kept 8 bases outside the gene matches. This CDR3 comprises 14 residues. CDR3 sequence: CASSDLRDSLEAFF. DNA for the CDR3: TGTGCCAGCAGTGACCTCCGGGACAGCCTTGAAGCTTTCTTT.

This chain uses TRBV19 with TRBJ1-5; D remains unclear. The CDR3 is 17 residues long. Per the germline V gene, CDR1 is LNHDA and CDR2 is SQIVND (reference sequence). V was trimmed by 1 base and J by 3 bases, leaving 16 bases between them. The CDR3 sequence: CASSIVSLRDNNQPQHF. In DNA form, the CDR3 reads TGTGCCAGTAGTATAGTAAGTTTACGAGATAACAATCAGCCCCAGCATTTT.

The chain employs TRBV30 and TRBJ2-1; TRBD2 is a possible D gene (5 bases). The V and J ends lost 0 bases and 6 bases respectively, with 9 bases between them. Germline loops: CDR1 GTSNPN, CDR2 SVGIG (reference sequence). The CDR3 is made up of 13 amino acids. CDR3 protein: CAWSVPLANEQFF. For the CDR3, the DNA is TGTGCCTGGAGTGTCCCCCTAGCCAATGAGCAGTTCTTC.

This clone was found once. Other DNA sequences in this sample translate to the same CDR3. The gene calls are TRBV3-1 (or the pseudogene TRBV3-2) and TRBJ1-2; a weak D match, TRBD1 (5 bases). Trimming stripped 1 base from V and 3 bases from J, with 9 bases between. Germline V gene sequence: CDR1 LGHDT, CDR2 YNNKEL (reference sequence). The length of the CDR3 is 14 residues. The CDR3 is CASSQAGRDYGYTF. The DNA of the CDR3 is TGTGCCAGCAGCCAAGCCGGCAGGGACTATGGCTACACCTTC.

CDR3 amino acids: CASSPQRIDSNTEAFF. DNA of the CDR3: TGTGCCAGTAGCCCCCAAAGGATAGATTCGAACACTGAAGCTTTCTTT. The chain couples TRBV19 to TRBJ1-1; D ambiguous. Germline lookup yields CDR1 LNHDA and CDR2 SQIVND (reference sequence). The V end was cut by 6 bases, the J end by 1 base, with 18 bases between. This CDR3 is 16 amino acids long.

This clone has only one observation. The chain links TRBV6-5 to TRBJ1-6; 7 bases map to TRBD1. With 2 bases clipped from V and 7 bases from J, the junction kept 5 bases outside the gene matches. The CDR3 runs to 15 residues. Germline CDR1 reads MNHEY; CDR2 reads SVGAGI. CDR3 DNA sequence: TGTGCCAGCAGTTACGAGGGGGCGGAAAATTCACCCCTCCACTTT. Translated, it gives CASSYEGAENSPLHF.

This chain joins TRBV9 and TRBJ2-3, with TRBD1 matching over 9 bases. This CDR3 comprises 16 residues. After removal of 0 bases from V and 6 bases from J, the junction contained 8 bases not matched to a gene. CDR1 is SGDLS and CDR2 is YYNGEE in the germline V gene. In nucleotides, the CDR3 is TGTGCCAGCAGCGTAGAGACAGGGGGGACCTGGGATACGCAGTATTTT. This encodes CASSVETGGTWDTQYF. Variable domain in full (rest from reference TRBV9 and TRBJ2-3): DSGVTQTPKHLITATGQRVTLRCSPRSGDLSVYWYQQSLDQGLQFLIQYYNGEERAKGNILERFSAQQFPDLHSELNLSSLELGDSALYFCASSVETGGTWDTQYFGPGTRLTVL.

This clone was seen a few times. The genes are TRBV29-1 and TRBJ1-2, with 9 nucleotides matching TRBD1. The length of the CDR3 is 15 residues. Germline-derived CDR1 and CDR2 are SQVTM and ANQGSEA. V gave up 0 bases and J gave up 5 bases; unmatched junction bases: 7. As DNA, the CDR3 is TGCAGCGTTGAAGATCCAAGGACAGGGGTTTATGGCTACACCTTC. Protein product: CSVEDPRTGVYGYTF.

This rearrangement joins TRBV18 to TRBJ2-1, with 9 bases lining up with TRBD1. Germline V gene data show CDR1 as KGHSH and CDR2 as LQKENI. V lost 3 bases to trimming and J lost 6 bases; unmatched junction nucleotides: 6. The CDR3 is 15 amino acids. DNA of the CDR3: TGTGCCAGCTCACCGGACAGGGGCGCCCCCAATGAGCAGTTCTTC. It codes for CASSPDRGAPNEQFF.

The chain recombines TRBV6-5 with TRBJ1-1, with D uncertain. Germline assignment: CDR1 MNHEY and CDR2 SVGAGI. The CDR3 extends over 13 amino acids. Trimming took off 2 bases at V and 2 bases at J, with 6 bases between the two ends. The CDR3 loop is CASSYAVNTEAFF. CDR3 nucleotide sequence: TGTGCCAGCAGTTACGCGGTAAACACTGAAGCTTTCTTT.

V and J are TRBV19 and TRBJ2-1, with a possible D match to TRBD2 (7 bases). This CDR3 region has 14 residues. Germline V CDR1 and CDR2: LNHDA, SQIVND (reference sequence). V lost 3 bases and J 6 bases, leaving 12 bases between the germline ends. The CDR3 coding sequence is TGTGCCAGTAGTATCGCGGGGGCGGCCAATGAGCAGTTCTTC. Translating it yields CASSIAGAANEQFF.

V is TRBV5-1 and J is TRBJ1-6; 7 bases fit TRBD1. This CDR3 comprises 15 residues. Germline V gene lookup returns CDR1 SGHRS and CDR2 YFSETQ. V was pared by 3 bases and J by 10 bases, with 10 bases of the junction left unmatched. The CDR3 region has the DNA TGCGCCAGCAGCTCCCGGGACAGTGAGGACTCACCCCTCCACTTT. It specifies CASSSRDSEDSPLHF.

This chain's CDR3 is CASERDTRGAKFF. As DNA, the CDR3 is TGTGCCAGCGAGCGGGACACAAGAGGAGCGAAGTTCTTC. The V and J genes are TRBV2 and TRBJ2-1; possible D gene TRBD2, 7 bases. V was trimmed by 8 bases and J by 14 bases, leaving 22 bases between them. CDR3 size: 13 residues. Germline V gives CDR1 SNHLY, CDR2 FYNNEI.

The sample holds a few counts of this clone. The V gene is TRBV10-2, the J gene TRBJ1-6, with a possible D match to TRBD1 (5 bases). Germline V gene lookup returns CDR1 WSHSY and CDR2 SAAADI. There are 14 residues in the CDR3. Trimming left V 3 bases short and J 7 bases short, with 10 bases between. The CDR3: CASSDETANSPLHF. CDR3 sequence (DNA): TGCGCCAGCAGTGACGAGACAGCCAATTCACCCCTCCACTTT.

The rearrangement links TRBV6-6 to TRBJ1-1; no reliable D call. Germline CDR1 is MNHNY and CDR2 is SVGAGI (reference sequence). The CDR3 is 11 residues long. The ends were cut back, 6 bases at V and 0 bases at J, with 2 bases in the middle. CDR3 coding DNA: TGTGCCAGCAGCGTGAACACTGAAGCTTTCTTT. Its translation: CASSVNTEAFF.

The gene calls are TRBV9 and TRBJ2-7; possible D gene TRBD1, 5 bases. CDR3 length: 14 amino acids. The V and J ends lost 3 bases and 5 bases respectively, with 15 bases between them. Germline CDR1 SGDLS, CDR2 YYNGEE. This CDR3 reads CASSDPAGKDEQYV. CDR3 bases: TGTGCCAGCAGCGACCCCGCAGGGAAGGACGAGCAGTACGTC.

This clone was seen once. The chain combines TRBV2 with TRBJ2-2; 8 positions match TRBD1. The CDR3 consists of 15 residues. Germline V CDR1 and CDR2: SNHLY, FYNNEI. J gave up 5 bases and V 6 bases, and 8 bases lay outside the gene matches. The chain's CDR3 is CASRPTGGPTGELFF. DNA for the CDR3: TGTGCCAGCAGACCTACAGGGGGACCGACCGGGGAGCTGTTTTTT.

The V gene is TRBV18, the J gene TRBJ1-5; D is ambiguous. Germline CDR1 reads KGHSH; CDR2 reads LQKENI. CDR3 length equals 15 residues. V was trimmed by 2 bases and J by 0 bases, leaving 8 bases between them. The CDR3 region has the DNA TGTGCCAGCTCACCAGAGCGGGGTAGCAATCAGCCCCAGCATTTT. Its protein is CASSPERGSNQPQHF.

This clone has only a few counts. The rearrangement links TRBV11-3 to TRBJ2-1, with D perhaps TRBD1 (6 bases). The CDR3 runs 13 residues. Germline CDR1 SGHNT, CDR2 YENEEA. V was shortened by 3 bases and J by 7 bases, with 10 bases between the two germline ends. The CDR3 DNA is TGTGCCAGCAGCTTTCAGGGGATGAATGAGCAGTTCTTC. Translation: CASSFQGMNEQFF. Drawing the rest from reference TRBV11-3 and TRBJ2-1, the complete variable domain is EAGVVQSPRYKIIEKKQPVAFWCNPISGHNTLYWYLQNLGQGPELLIRYENEEAVDDSQLPKDRFSAERLKGVDSTLKIQPAELGDSAVYLCASSFQGMNEQFFGPGTRLTVL.

This clone was counted between two and nine times. The rearrangement links TRBV9 to TRBJ2-5; D is uncertain. V dropped 0 bases and J dropped 1 base, with 7 bases sitting between them. The CDR3 runs 14 residues. Germline values: CDR1 SGDLS, CDR2 YYNGEE. The chain's CDR3 is CASSVGHSQETQYF. The CDR3 bases are TGTGCCAGCAGCGTAGGACACAGCCAAGAGACCCAGTACTTC. Variable domain in full (rest from reference TRBV9 and TRBJ2-5): DSGVTQTPKHLITATGQRVTLRCSPRSGDLSVYWYQQSLDQGLQFLIQYYNGEERAKGNILERFSAQQFPDLHSELNLSSLELGDSALYFCASSVGHSQETQYFGPGTRLLVL.

The table lists this clone with a count of one. This chain's CDR3 is CASSPEVHEQYF. The CDR3 DNA is TGTGCCAGCAGCCCAGAGGTACACGAGCAGTACTTC. The J gene is TRBJ2-7, the V gene TRBV7-9; D is ambiguous. There are 12 residues in the CDR3. The V gene's germline CDR1 is SEHNR and CDR2 FQNEAQ (reference sequence). V was shortened by 5 bases and J by 5 bases, with 10 bases between the two germline ends.

This chain's CDR3 is CASSQDTGSGGYTF. In nucleotides, the CDR3 is TGTGCCAGCAGCCAGGATACAGGGTCGGGCGGCTACACCTTC. J is TRBJ1-2 and V is TRBV3-1 (or the pseudogene TRBV3-2); possibly TRBD1 for D (6 bases). V dropped 3 bases and J dropped 8 bases, with 16 bases sitting between them. This CDR3 is built from 14 residues. The germline gives CDR1 LGHDT, CDR2 YNNKEL (reference sequence).

The sample holds one count of this clone. The chain combines TRBV5-1 with TRBJ1-1; D perhaps matches TRBD1 (5 bases). Germline V lookup: CDR1 SGHRS, CDR2 YFSETQ. The V gene lost 5 bases and the J gene lost 1 base, with 9 bases spanning the gap. This CDR3 is 13 amino acids long. The CDR3, as DNA: TGCGCCAGCAGACAGGATCCGAACACTGAAGCTTTCTTT. Amino acid sequence: CASRQDPNTEAFF.

This chain connects TRBV3-1 (or the pseudogene TRBV3-2) to TRBJ1-3, with D possibly being TRBD1 (5 bases). There are 14 residues in the CDR3. Per germline, CDR1 LGHDT and CDR2 YNNKEL (reference sequence). V was clipped by 5 bases and J by 5 bases, with 13 bases between them. In DNA, the CDR3 is TGTGCCAGCAGCGCAGACCAGGGAAGAAACACCATATATTTT. Its translation is CASSADQGRNTIYF.